A selection of T cell receptor beta chains follows, all from one sample in a study of long-term antiretroviral therapy in people with HIV. The data were produced by immunoSEQ multiplex PCR, yet TCRdb's version contains in-frame clones alone and is incomplete. The table has over 30,000 clones, around 83% seen once; the top ten hold 5.5% to 6.5%. The sequences come from unsorted PBMCs, collected 3.1 years after starting antiretroviral therapy. The source is a woman between 45 and 60 years old with HIV. Each CDR3 is given with its conserved first and last residue. Fields, in order: J gene, clone size, D gene, V gene, CDR3 protein, CDR3 DNA. D genes are given only for firm matches. Size values are once, few and many counts, or a class for expanded clones, and some rows have none.

J: TRBJ1-1; size: -; D: -; V: TRBV18; CDR3: CASSPTGANTEAFF; DNA: TGTGCCAGCTCACCTACGGGAGCCAACACTGAAGCTTTCTTT
J: TRBJ1-2; size: -; D: -; V: TRBV5-4; CDR3: CASSLDSNYGYTF; DNA: TGTGCCAGCAGCTTGGACAGTAACTATGGCTACACCTTC
J: TRBJ1-6; size: -; D: -; V: TRBV14; CDR3: CASSQDSIWQGILHF; DNA: TGTGCCAGCAGCCAAGATTCAATCTGGCAGGGGATCCTCCACTTT
J: TRBJ1-6; size: -; D: -; V: TRBV30; CDR3: CAWSGGGSSPLHF; DNA: TGTGCCTGGAGCGGTGGTGGGAGTTCACCCCTCCACTTT
J: TRBJ1-2; size: -; D: TRBD1; V: TRBV19; CDR3: CASRDTGGTYGYTF; DNA: TGTGCCAGTCGCGATACAGGGGGCACCTATGGCTACACCTTC
J: TRBJ1-1; size: -; D: -; V: TRBV10-2; CDR3: CASSEEALSTEAFF; DNA: TGCGCCAGCAGTGAGGAGGCCCTAAGCACTGAAGCTTTCTTT
J: TRBJ2-7; size: -; D: -; V: TRBV2; CDR3: CASRAGTGPYEQYF; DNA: TGTGCCAGCAGGGCGGGGACTGGCCCCTACGAGCAGTACTTC
J: TRBJ1-3; size: -; D: -; V: TRBV7-2; CDR3: CASSLREFSGNTIYF; DNA: TGTGCCAGCAGCCTCCGAGAGTTCTCTGGAAACACCATATATTTT
J: TRBJ2-7; size: -; D: TRBD2; V: TRBV18; CDR3: CASSPTSGGESYEQYF; DNA: TGTGCCAGCTCACCGACTAGCGGGGGCGAGTCCTACGAGCAGTACTTC
J: TRBJ1-3; size: -; D: -; V: TRBV9; CDR3: CASRDSDSGNTIYF; DNA: TGTGCCAGCAGGGACAGCGATTCTGGAAACACCATATATTTT
J: TRBJ2-7; size: -; D: TRBD1; V: TRBV5-1; CDR3: CASSLGVVGGWEQYF; DNA: TGCGCCAGCAGCTTGGGGGTTGTAGGGGGCTGGGAGCAGTACTTC
J: TRBJ1-1; size: -; D: TRBD1; V: TRBV5-1; CDR3: CASSTGTGAVATEAFF; DNA: TGCGCCAGCAGCACCGGGACAGGGGCGGTGGCAACTGAAGCTTTCTTT
J: TRBJ1-6; size: -; D: -; V: TRBV9; CDR3: CASSEPRAGAGNSPLHF; DNA: TGTGCCAGCAGCGAGCCCCGCGCTGGGGCAGGGAATTCACCCCTCCACTTT
J: TRBJ2-5; size: -; D: -; V: TRBV30; CDR3: CAWSVGNQETQYF; DNA: TGTGCCTGGAGTGTAGGGAATCAAGAGACCCAGTACTTC
J: TRBJ2-1; size: -; D: -; V: TRBV27; CDR3: CASSSGMGDNEQFF; DNA: TGTGCCAGCAGTTCCGGGATGGGAGACAATGAGCAGTTCTTC
J: TRBJ1-4; size: few; D: -; V: TRBV7-8; CDR3: CASSGPHEKLFF; DNA: TGTGCCAGCAGCGGTCCTCATGAAAAACTGTTTTTT
J: TRBJ1-2; size: -; D: -; V: TRBV2; CDR3: CASSYSGNGYTF; DNA: TGTGCCAGCAGTTACAGTGGGAATGGCTACACCTTC
J: TRBJ2-3; size: -; D: -; V: TRBV5-1; CDR3: CASSLAGSRTDTQYF; DNA: TGCGCCAGCAGCCTGGCGGGGAGCCGCACAGATACGCAGTATTTT
J: TRBJ1-2; size: -; D: -; V: TRBV4-1; CDR3: CASSSPQRGHEGYGYTF; DNA: TGCGCCAGCAGCAGCCCCCAGAGAGGTCATGAAGGCTATGGCTACACCTTC
J: TRBJ2-5; size: -; D: -; V: TRBV5-1; CDR3: CASSLSRLTETQYF; DNA: TGCGCCAGCAGCTTGTCTCGACTAACGGAGACCCAGTACTTC
J: TRBJ2-7; size: -; D: -; V: TRBV13; CDR3: CASSPRWGDASYEQYF; DNA: TGTGCCAGCAGCCCCAGATGGGGGGACGCCTCCTACGAGCAGTACTTC
J: TRBJ1-1; size: -; D: -; V: TRBV2; CDR3: CASSKETGNTEAFF; DNA: TGTGCCAGCAGTAAGGAAACAGGTAACACTGAAGCTTTCTTT
J: TRBJ1-2; size: -; D: -; V: TRBV7-6; CDR3: CASSLPQGRGYTF; DNA: TGTGCCAGCAGCTTACCGCAGGGTCGGGGCTACACCTTC
J: TRBJ1-4; size: -; D: -; V: TRBV9; CDR3: CASSQGATNEKLFF; DNA: TGTGCCAGCAGCCAGGGTGCAACTAATGAAAAACTGTTTTTT
J: TRBJ2-5; size: -; D: -; V: TRBV7-9; CDR3: CASSHAPGTKETQYF; DNA: TGTGCCAGCAGCCACGCCCCCGGGACAAAGGAGACCCAGTACTTC
J: TRBJ1-1; size: -; D: -; V: TRBV5-8; CDR3: CASSPGQGWDTEAFF; DNA: TGTGCCAGCAGCCCCGGGCAGGGATGGGACACTGAAGCTTTCTTT
J: TRBJ2-3; size: -; D: -; V: TRBV29-1; CDR3: CSVDDGGYPAQYF; DNA: TGCAGCGTTGACGACGGGGGCTATCCGGCGCAGTATTTT
J: TRBJ1-1; size: medium-sized; D: -; V: TRBV4-3; CDR3: CASSQEEEGLFEAFF; DNA: TGCGCCAGCAGCCAAGAAGAGGAGGGACTTTTTGAAGCTTTCTTT
J: TRBJ1-6; size: -; D: TRBD1; V: TRBV6-5; CDR3: CASSYPRGLNSPLHF; DNA: TGTGCCAGCAGTTATCCCAGGGGGCTGAATTCACCCCTCCACTTT